The 28 T cell receptor beta chains presented below share a single source sample, sequenced in a study of blood T cell repertoires in COVID-19. Sequencing was performed with immunoSEQ multiplex PCR; in TCRdb, only in-frame clones are kept and a portion is missing. The sample includes about 24,000 clones, approximately 75% of them seen just once. The specimen was peripheral blood. The receptors stem from a man aged 45-65 years with COVID-19, enrolled during active disease.

The chain is built from TRBV27 and TRBJ1-2; D is undetermined. The V end was cut by 2 bases, the J end by 2 bases, with 9 bases between. From germline, CDR1 is MNHEY and CDR2 SMNVEV (reference sequence). The CDR3 sequence is 14 residues long. The CDR3 spells CASSLEGGNYGYTF. In DNA form, the CDR3 reads TGTGCCAGCAGTTTAGAGGGAGGCAACTATGGCTACACCTTC.

The rearrangement uses TRBV10-3 and TRBJ2-5, with TRBD2 matching 16 bases. This CDR3 has 16 residues. Unmatched junction bases numbered 2, after V lost 2 bases and J lost 5 bases. Germline CDR1 and CDR2: ENHRY and SYGVKD. CDR3 sequence: CAISEGTSGRVETQYF. The CDR3, as DNA: TGTGCCATCAGTGAGGGGACTAGCGGGAGGGTGGAGACCCAGTACTTC.

V gene TRBV27 combines with J gene TRBJ2-5, with 10 bases lining up with TRBD1. V lost 10 bases and J lost 4; bases outside the gene matches: 15. Germline V lookup: CDR1 MNHEY, CDR2 SMNVEV (reference sequence). The CDR3 sequence is 16 residues long. In DNA form, the CDR3 reads TGTGCCACCCCACCCTTGACCGACAGGGGGCGAGAGACCCAGTACTTC. Translated: CATPPLTDRGRETQYF.

The chain links TRBV11-2 to TRBJ1-1; D perhaps matches TRBD1 (6 bases). V lost 1 base, J lost 4 bases, and 19 bases lay in between. The V gene's germline CDR1 is SGHAT and CDR2 FQNNGV. The length of the CDR3 is 17 residues. The CDR3 sequence is CASSLVLTGTSGTEAFF. CDR3 nucleotide sequence: TGTGCCAGCAGCTTAGTTCTTACAGGGACATCGGGCACTGAAGCTTTCTTT.

This CDR3 is CASTLNRGLETQYF. The CDR3, as DNA: TGTGCCAGCACCCTAAATAGAGGGCTCGAGACCCAGTACTTC. V usage is TRBV6-5 and J usage is TRBJ2-5; tentative D call: TRBD2 (5 bases). Germline CDR1 MNHEY, CDR2 SVGAGI. V gave up 7 bases and J gave up 5 bases, with 17 bases separating them. The CDR3 totals 14 residues.

The rearrangement joins TRBV5-6 to TRBJ2-3, with D perhaps TRBD1 (5 bases). The germline V gene has CDR1 SGHDT and CDR2 YYEEEE. V lost 2 bases to trimming and J lost 3 bases, with 7 bases between them. This CDR3 spans 13 amino acids. The chain's CDR3 is CASSFQGTDTQYF. The CDR3 bases are TGTGCCAGCAGCTTCCAGGGTACAGATACGCAGTATTTT.

The V call is TRBV6-1, the J call TRBJ2-7; TRBD1 aligns across 10 bases. CDR3 size: 15 residues. Germline values: CDR1 MNHNS, CDR2 SASEGT. The V gene end was trimmed by 1 base and the J gene end by 5 bases; junction bases not matched to a gene: 5. CDR3 loop: CASSEVWDRGDEQYF. The CDR3 bases are TGTGCCAGCAGTGAAGTGTGGGACAGGGGAGACGAGCAGTACTTC.

The sample holds one count of this clone. This sequence joins TRBV11-3 and TRBJ2-7, with 9 bases identical to TRBD1. Germline CDR1 SGHNT, CDR2 YENEEA. The CDR3 is 16 amino acids. V gave up 4 bases and J gave up 2 bases; unmatched junction bases: 9. The CDR3 loop is CASSSAGTGTPYEQYF. As DNA, the CDR3 is TGTGCCAGCAGCTCCGCCGGGACAGGGACCCCCTACGAGCAGTACTTC.

This sequence joins TRBV24-1 and TRBJ2-5; D might be TRBD2 (5 bases). The CDR3 is 13 amino acids. Germline CDR1 and CDR2: KGHDR and SFDVKD. V lost 3 bases and J 1 base, leaving 5 bases between the germline ends. The CDR3 spells CATSDGSQETQYF. The DNA for the CDR3 is TGTGCCACCAGTGATGGGAGCCAAGAGACCCAGTACTTC.

The chain recombines TRBV6-5 with TRBJ2-5; maybe TRBD1 (6 bases). V shed 6 bases and J shed 1 base, with 15 bases lying between them. Germline V lookup: CDR1 MNHEY, CDR2 SVGAGI. The CDR3 contains 15 residues. CDR3 DNA sequence: TGTGCCAGCAGCTCCCCCGGACAGTTCCAAGAGACCCAGTACTTC. This encodes CASSSPGQFQETQYF.

Here the CDR3 reads CASSLNRGELTQYF. The CDR3 DNA sequence: TGTGCCAGCAGCCTAAACAGGGGGGAGCTTACGCAGTATTTT. The V call is TRBV4-2, the J call TRBJ2-3; 8 nucleotides line up with TRBD1. The V segment lost 4 bases and the J segment 8 bases; nucleotides outside the gene matches: 8. The CDR3 loop spans 14 amino acids. Per germline, CDR1 LGHNA and CDR2 YNFKEQ.

Concerning this clone: The junction shows a germline mismatch at one end, possibly a read error. The V gene is TRBV7-3, the J gene TRBJ2-5, with D tentatively TRBD2 (6 bases). This CDR3 spans 15 amino acids. The germline gives CDR1 SGHTA, CDR2 FQGTGA. CDR3 DNA sequence: TGTGCCTGCAGCTTCGGCGGCGGGGCGGGGGAGACCCAGTACTTC. It specifies CACSFGGGAGETQYF.

The V and J genes are TRBV7-3 and TRBJ2-1; TRBD2 is a possible D gene (6 bases). Looked up from germline, CDR1 is SGHTA and CDR2 is FQGTGA. The CDR3 loop spans 14 amino acids. Trimming stripped 2 bases from V and 5 bases from J, with 10 bases between. CDR3 coding DNA: TGTGCCAGCAGCTTATCCCGGACTAACAATGAGCAGTTCTTC. It encodes CASSLSRTNNEQFF. The variable domain in full, with the rest retrieved from reference TRBV7-3 and TRBJ2-1, is GAGVSQTPSNKVTEKGKYVELRCDPISGHTALYWYRQSLGQGPEFLIYFQGTGAADDSGLPNDRFFAVRPEGSVSTLKIQRTERGDSAVYLCASSLSRTNNEQFFGPGTRLTVL.

This chain links TRBV18 with TRBJ2-5; TRBD2 might be the D (6 bases). The V gene's germline CDR1 is KGHSH and CDR2 LQKENI. V was cut by 6 bases and J by 3 bases, with 11 bases left in between. The CDR3 is made up of 13 amino acids. CDR3 protein: CASSRGTEETQYF. The CDR3 DNA reads TGTGCCAGCTCCCGAGGGACTGAAGAGACCCAGTACTTC.

The J gene is TRBJ1-2, the V gene TRBV7-2, with 8 positions matching TRBD1. The CDR3 runs to 13 residues. The V gene's germline CDR1 is SGHTA and CDR2 FQGNSA. V dropped 5 bases and J dropped 7; count of bases not matched to a gene: 6. This chain's CDR3 is CASSVDRGGGYTF. The CDR3 DNA reads as TGTGCCAGCAGCGTAGACAGGGGTGGTGGCTACACCTTC.

The rearrangement uses TRBV10-1 and TRBJ1-1, with D maybe TRBD1 (6 bases). The CDR3 is 13 residues long. The V gene lost 6 bases and the J gene lost 7 bases, with 15 bases spanning the gap. Per the germline V gene, CDR1 is WNHNN and CDR2 is SYGVQD (reference sequence). CDR3 region: CASRPNRDGEAFF. The DNA for the CDR3 is TGCGCCAGCAGGCCAAACAGGGATGGTGAAGCTTTCTTT.

This chain joins TRBV28 and TRBJ1-1; tentatively, D is TRBD1 (6 bases). The germline V gene encodes CDR1 MDHEN and CDR2 SYDVKM. Trimming took 10 bases from V and 4 from J, leaving 16 bases between them. This CDR3 comprises 13 residues. The CDR3 DNA sequence: TGTGCCACCGCCAGGGGCATTATCACTGAAGCTTTCTTT. This encodes CATARGIITEAFF.

This clone was seen more than once but under ten times. This chain uses TRBV27 with TRBJ2-1, with 8 bases fitting TRBD1. The germline CDR1 and CDR2 sequences are MNHEY and SMNVEV (reference sequence). The CDR3 is 16 residues long. The ends lost 5 bases at V and 3 bases at J; junction bases unmatched: 9. The CDR3 sequence is CASSAYRGINYNEQFF. CDR3 coding DNA: TGTGCCAGCAGTGCCTACAGGGGGATCAACTACAATGAGCAGTTCTTC.

The chain uses TRBV2 and TRBJ2-7; tentative D call: TRBD2 (5 bases). The CDR3 covers 13 residues. V was trimmed by 4 bases and J by 4 bases, leaving 11 bases between them. CDR1 and CDR2 (germline): SNHLY, FYNNEI. CDR3 sequence reads: CASSATGMYEQYF. CDR3 nucleotides: TGTGCCAGCAGTGCTACGGGGATGTACGAGCAGTACTTC.

The V gene is TRBV2, the J gene TRBJ2-7; 10 bases line up with TRBD2. The germline CDR1 and CDR2 sequences are SNHLY and FYNNEI. There are 14 residues in the CDR3. After removal of 8 bases from V and 1 base from J, the junction contained 5 bases not matched to a gene. The DNA for the CDR3 is TGTGCCAGCGGACCTAGCGGGAGATCCTACGAGCAGTACTTC. Translation: CASGPSGRSYEQYF.

DNA of the CDR3: TGTGCCAGTAGGGCTAGCGGGAGCTGGTACAATGAGCAGTTCTTC. Translating it yields CASRASGSWYNEQFF. J is TRBJ2-1 and V is TRBV19, with 10 positions matching TRBD2. Germline CDR1 is LNHDA and CDR2 is SQIVND (reference sequence). The ends lost 6 bases at V and 4 bases at J; junction bases unmatched: 6. This CDR3 is 15 amino acids long.

J is TRBJ2-2 and V is TRBV2, with D tentatively TRBD2 (6 bases). The CDR3 covers 15 residues. Germline V gives CDR1 SNHLY, CDR2 FYNNEI. Trimming left V 3 bases short and J 4 bases short, with 12 bases between. CDR3 region: CASSEVGGGTGELFF. DNA for the CDR3: TGTGCCAGCAGTGAGGTGGGGGGAGGCACCGGGGAGCTGTTTTTT.

This clone has just a few counts. CDR3 amino acids: CASRPPDSRNTIYF. DNA for the CDR3: TGTGCCAGCCGCCCCCCGGACAGTCGAAACACCATATATTTT. The chain links TRBV28 to TRBJ1-3; tentative D call: TRBD1 (6 bases). The germline V gene encodes CDR1 MDHEN and CDR2 SYDVKM. V was shortened by 8 bases and J by 5 bases, with 16 bases between the two germline ends. The length of the CDR3 is 14 residues.

The V gene is TRBV6-5, the J gene TRBJ1-1; TRBD1 agrees at 7 bases. This CDR3 region has 14 residues. V lost 5 bases, J lost 3 bases, and 6 bases stayed unmatched. Looked up from germline, CDR1 is MNHEY and CDR2 is SVGAGI. CDR3 loop: CASSRQGGYTEAFF. CDR3 bases: TGTGCCAGCAGTCGACAGGGAGGTTACACTGAAGCTTTCTTT.

The gene calls are TRBV18 and TRBJ1-1, with 7 bases lining up with TRBD1. V dropped 3 bases and J dropped 7; count of bases not matched to a gene: 2. The CDR3 has 12 amino acids. Germline V gene sequence: CDR1 KGHSH, CDR2 LQKENI. In DNA, the CDR3 is TGTGCCAGCTCACCGGGACAGAATGAAGCTTTCTTT. This codes for CASSPGQNEAFF. The variable domain in full, with the rest retrieved from reference TRBV18 and TRBJ1-1, is NAGVMQNPRHLVRRRGQEARLRCSPMKGHSHVYWYRQLPEEGLKFMVYLQKENIIDESGMPKERFSAEFPKEGPSILRIQQVVRGDSAAYFCASSPGQNEAFFGQGTRLTVV.

V is TRBV28 and J is TRBJ2-3; TRBD2 agrees at 10 bases. CDR1 is MDHEN and CDR2 is SYDVKM in the germline V gene. V lost 1 base to trimming and J lost 2 bases; unmatched junction nucleotides: 3. CDR3 length equals 16 residues. The CDR3 nucleotides read TGTGCCAGCAGTTTATTACTAGCGGGGTCCACAGATACGCAGTATTTT. Translated, it gives CASSLLLAGSTDTQYF. The whole variable domain, filled in from reference TRBV28 and TRBJ2-3, reads DVKVTQSSRYLVKRTGEKVFLECVQDMDHENMFWYRQDPGLGLRLIYFSYDVKMKEKGDIPEGYSVSREKKERFSLILESASTNQTSMYLCASSLLLAGSTDTQYFGPGTRLTVL.

The rearrangement links TRBV9 to TRBJ1-5; TRBD1 matches 8 bases. V was pared by 5 bases and J by 3 bases, with 4 bases of the junction left unmatched. CDR1 and CDR2 (germline): SGDLS, YYNGEE. The CDR3 runs 14 residues. CDR3 region: CASSDRGNNQPQHF. The CDR3 nucleotides are TGTGCCAGCAGTGACAGGGGTAACAATCAGCCCCAGCATTTT.

This chain joins TRBV11-2 and TRBJ1-2; tentative D call: TRBD1 (5 bases). V shed 5 bases and J shed 1 base, with 17 bases lying between them. The germline gives CDR1 SGHAT, CDR2 FQNNGV. The CDR3 contains 16 residues. DNA for the CDR3: TGTGCCAGCAGCCCCCAGTTGGGGGGTCTTAACTATGGCTACACCTTC. Residues: CASSPQLGGLNYGYTF.